This TCR beta chain was captured in a study of regulatory T cells in long-lasting Graves disease. There are many counts of this clonotype. With iRepertoire HTBI primers and Arm-PCR of CDR3 regions, TCR beta libraries were built. MiXCR was run by TCRdb on the multiplex PCR reads, yielding one entry per CDR3 protein. The data hold some 250,000 distinct CDR3 sequences, with approximately 20% observed a single time. The CDR3 is made up of 16 amino acids. V trimming: 10 bases; J trimming: 0 bases; junction bases outside the gene matches: 10. Germline CDR1 reads LNHDA; CDR2 reads SQIVND (reference sequence). Time point in this sample: newly diagnosed GD, antithyroid drugs for less than 3 months. Following extraction of RNA from PBMCs, that RNA was used to make the TCR library.

The source of this sequence is a female donor with Graves disease. This chain links TRBV19 with TRBJ1-5; TRBD1 aligns across 9 bases. Sequenced here: peripheral blood mononuclear cells (PBMCs), sampled at new diagnosis, from a patient treated with antithyroid drugs. This CDR3 is CATSDRGSYSNQPQHF. In DNA form, the CDR3 reads TGTGCCACTTCGGACAGGGGAAGCTATAGCAATCAGCCCCAGCATTTT.